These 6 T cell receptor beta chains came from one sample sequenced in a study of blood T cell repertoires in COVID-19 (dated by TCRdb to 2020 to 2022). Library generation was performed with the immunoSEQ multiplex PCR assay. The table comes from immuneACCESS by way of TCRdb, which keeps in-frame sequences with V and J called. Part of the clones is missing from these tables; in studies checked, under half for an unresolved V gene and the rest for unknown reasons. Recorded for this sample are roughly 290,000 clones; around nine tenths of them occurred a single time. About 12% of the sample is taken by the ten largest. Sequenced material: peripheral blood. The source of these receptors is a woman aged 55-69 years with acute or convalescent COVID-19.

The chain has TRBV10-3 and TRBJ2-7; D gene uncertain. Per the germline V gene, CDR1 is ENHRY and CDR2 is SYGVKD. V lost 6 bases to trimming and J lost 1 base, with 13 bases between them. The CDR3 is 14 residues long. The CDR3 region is CAISQDNQSYEQYF. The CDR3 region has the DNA TGTGCCATCAGCCAAGACAACCAATCCTACGAGCAGTACTTC.

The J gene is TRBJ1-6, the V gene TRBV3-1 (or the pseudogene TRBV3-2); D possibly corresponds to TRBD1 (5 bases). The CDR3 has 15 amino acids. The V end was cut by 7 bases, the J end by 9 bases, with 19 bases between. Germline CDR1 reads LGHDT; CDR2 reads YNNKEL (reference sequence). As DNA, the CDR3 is TGTGCCAGCACAAACCGTGGGGGGAGTGGTTCACCCCTCCACTTT. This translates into CASTNRGGSGSPLHF.

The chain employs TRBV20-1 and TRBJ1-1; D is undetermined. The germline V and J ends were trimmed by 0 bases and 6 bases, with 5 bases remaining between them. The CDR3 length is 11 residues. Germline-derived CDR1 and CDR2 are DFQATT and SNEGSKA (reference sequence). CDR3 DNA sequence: TGCAGTGCTAGAGATCGAGCTGAAGCTTTCTTT. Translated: CSARDRAEAFF.

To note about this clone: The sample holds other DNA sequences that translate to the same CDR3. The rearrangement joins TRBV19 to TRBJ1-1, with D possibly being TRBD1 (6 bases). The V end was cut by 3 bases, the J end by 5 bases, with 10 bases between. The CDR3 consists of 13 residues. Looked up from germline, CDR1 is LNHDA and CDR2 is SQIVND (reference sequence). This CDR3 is CASSIQGQTEAFF. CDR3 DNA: TGTGCCAGTAGTATCCAGGGGCAGACTGAAGCTTTCTTT.

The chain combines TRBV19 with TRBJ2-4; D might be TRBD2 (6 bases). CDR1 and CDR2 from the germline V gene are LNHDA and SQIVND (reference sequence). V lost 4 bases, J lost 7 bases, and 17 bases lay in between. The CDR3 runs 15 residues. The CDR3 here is CASSTRTQEGNIQYF. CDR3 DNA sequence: TGTGCCAGTAGTACTCGGACACAGGAGGGCAACATTCAGTACTTC.

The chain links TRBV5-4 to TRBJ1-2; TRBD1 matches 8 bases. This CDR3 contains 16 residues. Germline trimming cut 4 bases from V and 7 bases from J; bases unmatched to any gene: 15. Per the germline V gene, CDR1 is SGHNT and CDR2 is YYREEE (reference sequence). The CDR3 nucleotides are TGTGCCAGCAGCATCGGACAGGGCTCTTCCCCGCGTGGCTACACCTTC. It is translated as CASSIGQGSSPRGYTF.